This is a list of T cell receptor beta chains from one sample in a study of Ad26.COV2.S vaccination and SARS-CoV-2 variants. Sequenced by immunoSEQ multiplex PCR; TCRdb stores in-frame clones only, minus some. Of about 370,000 clones listed, about 89% are singletons. The sample in question was peripheral blood, obtained in a trial of Ad26.COV2.S vaccine versus placebo. The receptors derive from a person between 18 and 59 years old who received the Ad26.COV2.S COVID-19 vaccine or a placebo. Each CDR3 is given with its conserved first and last residue. Fields, in order: J gene, V gene, D gene, clone size, CDR3 protein, CDR3 DNA. The D gene is left open where the match is weak. Clone size is given for some rows only: seen once, a few or many times, or a class if the clone is expanded.

TRBJ2-5 | TRBV7-2 | . | once | CASSPTIRPTEETQYF | TGTGCCAGCAGCCCAACGATTAGGCCCACCGAAGAGACCCAGTACTTC
TRBJ2-2 | TRBV18 | . | . | CASSPNRNRELFF | TGTGCCAGCTCACCGAATAGGAACCGGGAGCTGTTTTTT
TRBJ1-6 | TRBV6-5 | . | . | CASRRGNSPLHF | TGTGCCAGCAGGCGGGGGAATTCACCCCTCCACTTT
TRBJ2-6 | TRBV28 | . | . | CASGANVLTF | TGTGCCAGTGGGGCCAACGTCCTGACTTTC
TRBJ2-1 | TRBV6-5 | . | . | CASSYTEQFF | TGTGCCAGCAGTTACACTGAGCAGTTCTTC
TRBJ1-2 | TRBV6-2/TRBV6-3 | . | . | CASSYSGQARRATYGYTF | TGTGCCAGCAGTTACTCGGGGCAGGCCCGAAGGGCGACCTATGGCTACACCTTC
TRBJ1-6 | TRBV27 | TRBD1 | . | CASSPRTGQDSPLHF | TGTGCCAGCAGTCCCCGGACAGGGCAGGATTCACCCCTCCACTTT
TRBJ1-2 | TRBV9 | . | . | CASSVDLVSYGYTF | TGTGCCAGCAGCGTAGATCTCGTCTCGTATGGCTACACCTTC
TRBJ2-5 | TRBV6-4 | . | . | CASSDSSQKAMYQETQYF | TGTGCCAGCAGTGACTCGTCTCAAAAGGCCATGTACCAAGAGACCCAGTACTTC
TRBJ2-7 | TRBV6-1 | . | once | CASSEEWRAHYEQYF | TGTGCCAGCAGTGAAGAATGGCGGGCCCACTACGAGCAGTACTTC
TRBJ1-5 | TRBV19 | . | . | CASRQPGRSAPGQPQHF | TGTGCCAGTAGGCAACCGGGACGCTCGGCACCAGGTCAGCCCCAGCATTTT
TRBJ2-5 | TRBV2 | . | once | CASSERGDIVQTQYF | TGTGCCAGCAGTGAGCGAGGGGACATAGTTCAGACCCAGTACTTC
TRBJ2-1 | TRBV27 | TRBD2 | once | CASSLSAGSALPAGYNEQFF | TGTGCCAGCAGTTTATCGGCGGGGTCTGCCCTCCCAGCGGGGTACAATGAGCAGTTCTTC
TRBJ2-3 | TRBV9 | . | . | CASSEDLLAPTQYF | TGTGCCAGCAGCGAGGACCTGCTCGCGCCTACGCAGTATTTT
TRBJ2-4 | TRBV11-3 | TRBD1 | . | CASSLGDRGGKNIQYF | TGTGCCAGCAGCTTAGGAGACAGGGGAGGCAAAAACATTCAGTACTTC
TRBJ2-3 | TRBV12-5 | TRBD2 | . | CASGLAGADTQYF | TGTGCTAGTGGACTAGCGGGAGCAGATACGCAGTATTTT
TRBJ2-1 | TRBV6-5 | . | . | CASNAWPTYNEQFF | TGTGCCTCTAATGCGTGGCCTACCTACAATGAGCAGTTCTTC
TRBJ2-2 | TRBV9 | TRBD2 | . | CASSLQTSRNTGELFF | TGTGCCAGCAGCCTGCAGACTAGCAGAAACACCGGGGAGCTGTTTTTT
TRBJ2-7 | TRBV11-3 | TRBD2 | . | CASSFVPTSGRNEQYF | TGTGCCAGCAGCTTCGTCCCGACTAGCGGGAGAAACGAGCAGTACTTC
TRBJ2-1 | TRBV11-2 | . | few | CASSSLLLANEQFF | TGTGCCAGCAGCTCGCTCTTACTAGCAAATGAGCAGTTCTTC
TRBJ1-1 | TRBV6-5 | . | . | CASSLDRSENTEAFF | TGTGCCAGCAGCCTAGACAGGTCAGAGAACACTGAAGCTTTCTTT
TRBJ2-1 | TRBV4-1 | . | . | CASSQAPLGSQYNEQFF | TGCGCCAGCAGCCAAGCCCCCCTGGGGAGTCAGTACAATGAGCAGTTCTTC
TRBJ2-6 | TRBV6-1 | . | . | CASSEGRTGANVLTF | TGTGCCAGCAGTGAAGGACGAACAGGGGCCAACGTCCTGACTTTC
TRBJ2-1 | TRBV19 | TRBD2 | . | CASSPLAGASYNEQFF | TGTGCCAGTAGCCCCCTAGCGGGAGCTTCCTACAATGAGCAGTTCTTC
TRBJ2-1 | TRBV24-1 | TRBD2 | . | CATSERTSGRGNEQFF | TGTGCCACCAGTGAGAGGACTAGCGGGAGGGGGAATGAGCAGTTCTTC
TRBJ1-5 | TRBV28 | TRBD1 | . | CASTLGQIGPDQPQHF | TGTGCCAGCACCCTGGGACAGATTGGACCGGATCAGCCCCAGCATTTT
TRBJ1-6 | TRBV30 | . | . | CAWSSSGDSPLHF | TGTGCCTGGAGTAGCAGTGGGGATTCACCCCTCCACTTT
TRBJ2-1 | TRBV13 | TRBD2 | . | CASSLDSGLAGGLQFF | TGTGCCAGCAGCTTAGACAGTGGCCTAGCGGGAGGGCTGCAGTTCTTC
TRBJ1-3 | TRBV5-1 | . | . | CASSSDISGNTIYF | TGCGCCAGCAGCTCGGACATCTCTGGAAACACCATATATTTT
TRBJ2-7 | TRBV2 | . | few | CASGDSPSYEQYF | TGTGCCAGTGGGGACTCGCCCTCCTACGAGCAGTACTTC
TRBJ2-5 | TRBV14 | TRBD2 | . | CASSQTRLAGAETQYF | TGTGCCAGCAGCCAAACCAGACTAGCGGGAGCAGAGACCCAGTACTTC
TRBJ2-1 | TRBV20-1 | TRBD2 | . | CSASFGGSRNEQFF | TGCAGTGCTAGTTTCGGCGGGAGTCGGAATGAGCAGTTCTTC
TRBJ2-7 | TRBV5-4 | . | once | CASSLSGKHYEQYF | TGTGCCAGCAGCTTGTCGGGCAAACACTACGAGCAGTACTTC
TRBJ1-1 | TRBV5-1 | . | . | CASSPRGGDTEAFF | TGCGCCAGCAGCCCACGCGGGGGGGACACTGAAGCTTTCTTT
TRBJ2-2 | TRBV18 | TRBD1 | . | CASSPRDRRTTGELFF | TGTGCCAGCTCACCACGGGACAGGAGAACAACCGGGGAGCTGTTTTTT
TRBJ1-5 | TRBV18 | . | . | CASSPPGTPGQPQHF | TGTGCCAGCTCACCACCAGGGACCCCTGGTCAGCCCCAGCATTTT
TRBJ2-1 | TRBV7-2 | TRBD2 | . | CASSLDGLALEQFF | TGTGCCAGCAGCTTAGACGGACTAGCATTGGAGCAGTTCTTC
TRBJ2-1 | TRBV7-6 | . | . | CASSRNFNNEQFF | TGTGCCAGCAGCCGGAACTTCAACAATGAGCAGTTCTTC
TRBJ2-7 | TRBV5-1 | . | . | CASSSGTGSYEQYF | TGCGCCAGCAGCTCCGGGACGGGCTCCTACGAGCAGTACTTC
TRBJ2-5 | TRBV9 | . | . | CASSLGLTGETQYF | TGTGCCAGCAGCCTCGGGCTAACTGGAGAGACCCAGTACTTC
TRBJ2-4 | TRBV5-1 | TRBD1 | . | CASSAGTGGAKNIQYF | TGCGCCAGCAGCGCCGGGACAGGGGGTGCCAAAAACATTCAGTACTTC